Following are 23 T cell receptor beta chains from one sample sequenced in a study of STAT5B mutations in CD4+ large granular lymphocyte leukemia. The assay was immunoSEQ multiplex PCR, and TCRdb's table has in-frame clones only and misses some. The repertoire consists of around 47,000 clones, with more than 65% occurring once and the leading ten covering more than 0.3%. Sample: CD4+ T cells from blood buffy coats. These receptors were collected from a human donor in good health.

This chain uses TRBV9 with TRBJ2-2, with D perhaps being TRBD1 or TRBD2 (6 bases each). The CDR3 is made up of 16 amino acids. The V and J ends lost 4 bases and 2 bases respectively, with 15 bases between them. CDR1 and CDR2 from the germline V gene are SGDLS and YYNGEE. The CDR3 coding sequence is TGTGCCAGCAGCCGCACGGGGGCCGGAAACACCGGGGAGCTGTTTTTT. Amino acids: CASSRTGAGNTGELFF.

Here the CDR3 DNA reads TGTGCCAGCAGCTCCAGGGGGGGAACTAGCACAGATACGCAGTATTTT. Translation gives CASSSRGGTSTDTQYF. The V call is TRBV9, the J call TRBJ2-3; the D call may be TRBD1 or TRBD2 (7 bases each). Germline V gene data show CDR1 as SGDLS and CDR2 as YYNGEE. V lost 4 bases and J lost 0, with 15 bases in between. CDR3 size: 16 residues.

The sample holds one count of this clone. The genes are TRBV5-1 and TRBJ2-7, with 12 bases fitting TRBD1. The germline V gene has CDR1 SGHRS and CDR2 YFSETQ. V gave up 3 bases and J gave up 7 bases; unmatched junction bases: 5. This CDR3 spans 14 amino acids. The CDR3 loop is CASSSGTGGGEQYF. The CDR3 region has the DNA TGCGCCAGCAGCTCCGGGACAGGGGGCGGGGAGCAGTACTTC. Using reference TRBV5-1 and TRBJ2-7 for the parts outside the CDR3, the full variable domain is KAGVTQTPRYLIKTRGQQVTLSCSPISGHRSVSWYQQTPGQGLQFLFEYFSETQRNKGNFPGRFSGRQFSNSRSEMNVSTLELGDSALYLCASSSGTGGGEQYFGPGTRLTVT.

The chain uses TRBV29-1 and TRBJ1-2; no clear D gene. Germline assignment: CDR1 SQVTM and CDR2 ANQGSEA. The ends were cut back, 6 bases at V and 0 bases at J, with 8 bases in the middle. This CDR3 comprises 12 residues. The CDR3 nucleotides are TGCAGCGTCGAGATAGCTAACTATGGCTACACCTTC. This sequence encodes CSVEIANYGYTF.

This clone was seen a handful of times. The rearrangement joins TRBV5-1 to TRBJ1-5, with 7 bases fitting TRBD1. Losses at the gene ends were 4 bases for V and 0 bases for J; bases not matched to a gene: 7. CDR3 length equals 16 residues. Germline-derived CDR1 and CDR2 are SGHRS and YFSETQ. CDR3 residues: CASSDQGVYSNQPQHF. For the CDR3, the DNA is TGCGCCAGCAGCGACCAGGGGGTGTATAGCAATCAGCCCCAGCATTTT. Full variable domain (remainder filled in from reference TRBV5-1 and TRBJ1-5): KAGVTQTPRYLIKTRGQQVTLSCSPISGHRSVSWYQQTPGQGLQFLFEYFSETQRNKGNFPGRFSGRQFSNSRSEMNVSTLELGDSALYLCASSDQGVYSNQPQHFGDGTRLSIL.

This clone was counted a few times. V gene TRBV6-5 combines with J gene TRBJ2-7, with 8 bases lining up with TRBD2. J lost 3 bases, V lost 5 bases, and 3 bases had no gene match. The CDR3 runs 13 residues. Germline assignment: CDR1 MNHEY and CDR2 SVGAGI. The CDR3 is CASSRGGDYEQYF. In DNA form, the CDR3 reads TGTGCCAGCAGTCGGGGGGGGGACTACGAGCAGTACTTC.

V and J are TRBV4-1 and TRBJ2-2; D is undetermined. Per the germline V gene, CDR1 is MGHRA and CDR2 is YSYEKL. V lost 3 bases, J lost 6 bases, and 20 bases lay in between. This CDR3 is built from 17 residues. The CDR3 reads CASSHQGVPPIAGELFF. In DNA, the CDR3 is TGCGCCAGCAGCCACCAAGGCGTACCCCCCATCGCCGGGGAGCTGTTTTTT.

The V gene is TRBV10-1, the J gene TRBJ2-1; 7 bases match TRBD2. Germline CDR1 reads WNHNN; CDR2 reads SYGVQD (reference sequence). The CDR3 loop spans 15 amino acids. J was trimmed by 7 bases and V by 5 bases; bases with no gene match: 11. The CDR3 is CASSTGAGNYNEQFF. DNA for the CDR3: TGCGCCAGCAGTACGGGAGCGGGGAACTATAATGAGCAGTTCTTC.

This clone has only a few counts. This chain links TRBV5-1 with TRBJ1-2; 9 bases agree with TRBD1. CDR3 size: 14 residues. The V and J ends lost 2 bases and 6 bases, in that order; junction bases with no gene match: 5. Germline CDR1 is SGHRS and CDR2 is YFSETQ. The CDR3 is CASSLQGAQNGYTF. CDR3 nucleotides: TGCGCCAGCAGCTTACAGGGGGCGCAGAATGGCTACACCTTC.

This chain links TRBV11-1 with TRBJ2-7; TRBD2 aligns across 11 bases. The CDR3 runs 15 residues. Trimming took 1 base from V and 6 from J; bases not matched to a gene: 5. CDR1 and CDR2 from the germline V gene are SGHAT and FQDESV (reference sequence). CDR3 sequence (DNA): TGTGCCAGCAGCTTAGGGGGGACTAGCGGTCGCGAGCAGTACTTC. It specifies CASSLGGTSGREQYF.

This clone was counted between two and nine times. CDR3: CASSDDRGRSPLHF. The CDR3 coding sequence is TGTGCCAGCAGTGACGACAGGGGGCGGTCACCCCTCCACTTT. The chain carries TRBV2 and TRBJ1-6, with TRBD1 matching over 10 bases. V shed 3 bases, J shed 10 bases, and the junction held 3 bases outside the gene matches. Germline-derived CDR1 and CDR2 are SNHLY and FYNNEI. The CDR3 covers 14 residues.

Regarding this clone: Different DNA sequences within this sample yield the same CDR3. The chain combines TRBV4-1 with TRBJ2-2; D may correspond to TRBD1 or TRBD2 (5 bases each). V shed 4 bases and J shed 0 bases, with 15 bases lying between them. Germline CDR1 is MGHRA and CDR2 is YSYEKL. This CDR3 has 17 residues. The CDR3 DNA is TGCGCCAGCAGCCCAGGGCGGGCTCGATCGAACACCGGGGAGCTGTTTTTT. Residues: CASSPGRARSNTGELFF.

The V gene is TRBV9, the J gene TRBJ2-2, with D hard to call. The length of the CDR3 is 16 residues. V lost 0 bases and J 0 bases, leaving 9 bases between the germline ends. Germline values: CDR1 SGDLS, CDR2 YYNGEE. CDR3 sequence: CASSVDWGTNTGELFF. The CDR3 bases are TGTGCCAGCAGCGTAGATTGGGGAACGAACACCGGGGAGCTGTTTTTT.

The CDR3 here is CASSVMTGTGGGRRYGYTF. The CDR3 DNA reads as TGTGCCAGCAGTGTGATGACCGGGACAGGGGGCGGACGACGGTATGGCTACACCTTC. This chain uses TRBV6-1 with TRBJ1-2; 12 bases map to TRBD1. The CDR3 spans 19 residues. Germline V gene sequence: CDR1 MNHNS, CDR2 SASEGT. The trim removed 4 bases at V and 5 bases at J, leaving 17 bases unmatched.

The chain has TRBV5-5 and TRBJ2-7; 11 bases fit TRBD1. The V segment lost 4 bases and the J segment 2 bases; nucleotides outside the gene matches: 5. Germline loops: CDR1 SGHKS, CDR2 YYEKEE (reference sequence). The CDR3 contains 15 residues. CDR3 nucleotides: TGTGCCAGCAGCGCTAAGGGACAGGGGGCCTACGAGCAGTACTTC. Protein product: CASSAKGQGAYEQYF.

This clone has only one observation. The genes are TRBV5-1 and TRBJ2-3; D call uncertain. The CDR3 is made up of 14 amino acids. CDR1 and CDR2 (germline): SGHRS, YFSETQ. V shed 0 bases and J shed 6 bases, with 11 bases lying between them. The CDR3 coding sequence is TGCGCCAGCAGCTTGGAACCTCTAGAGGATACGCAGTATTTT. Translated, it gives CASSLEPLEDTQYF.

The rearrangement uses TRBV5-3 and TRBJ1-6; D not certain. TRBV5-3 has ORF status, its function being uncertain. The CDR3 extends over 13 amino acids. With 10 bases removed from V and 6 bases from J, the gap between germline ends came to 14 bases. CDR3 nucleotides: TGTGCCTTCCAGGAGGTTTGTAATTCACCCCTCCACTTT. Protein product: CAFQEVCNSPLHF.

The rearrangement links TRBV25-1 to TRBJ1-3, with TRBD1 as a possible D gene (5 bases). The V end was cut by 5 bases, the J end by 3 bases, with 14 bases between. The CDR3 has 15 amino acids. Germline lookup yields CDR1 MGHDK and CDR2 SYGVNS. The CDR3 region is CASSPRLGVGNTIYF. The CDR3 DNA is TGTGCCAGCAGTCCTAGGCTGGGGGTTGGAAACACCATATATTTT.

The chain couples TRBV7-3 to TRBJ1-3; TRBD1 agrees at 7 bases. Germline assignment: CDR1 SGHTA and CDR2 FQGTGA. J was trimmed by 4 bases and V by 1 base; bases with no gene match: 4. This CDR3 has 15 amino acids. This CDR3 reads CASSLRGQAGNTIYF. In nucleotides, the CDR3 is TGTGCCAGCAGCTTAAGAGGACAGGCGGGAAACACCATATATTTT.

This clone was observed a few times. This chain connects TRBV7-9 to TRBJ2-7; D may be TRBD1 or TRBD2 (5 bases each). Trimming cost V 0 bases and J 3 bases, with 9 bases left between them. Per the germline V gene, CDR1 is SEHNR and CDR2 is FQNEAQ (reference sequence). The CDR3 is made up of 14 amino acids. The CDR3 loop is CASSLAGDRYEQYF. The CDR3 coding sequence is TGTGCCAGCAGCTTAGCCGGGGACCGCTACGAGCAGTACTTC.

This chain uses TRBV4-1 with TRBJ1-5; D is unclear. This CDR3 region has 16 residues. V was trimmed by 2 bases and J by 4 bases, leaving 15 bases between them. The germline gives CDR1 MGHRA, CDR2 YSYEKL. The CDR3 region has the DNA TGCGCCAGCAGCCAACGGGTGGGTGGGGTGAATCAGCCCCAGCATTTT. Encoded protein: CASSQRVGGVNQPQHF.

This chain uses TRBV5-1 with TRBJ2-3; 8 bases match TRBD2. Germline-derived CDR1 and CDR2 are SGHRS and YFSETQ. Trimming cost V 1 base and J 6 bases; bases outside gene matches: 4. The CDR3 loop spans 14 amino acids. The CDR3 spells CASSLPGGPDTQYF. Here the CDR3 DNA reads TGCGCCAGCAGCTTGCCGGGAGGGCCGGATACGCAGTATTTT.

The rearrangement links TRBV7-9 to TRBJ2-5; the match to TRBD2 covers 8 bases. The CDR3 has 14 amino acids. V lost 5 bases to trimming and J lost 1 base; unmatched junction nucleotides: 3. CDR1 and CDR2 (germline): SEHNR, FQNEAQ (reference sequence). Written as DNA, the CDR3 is TGTGCCAGCAGCCGACTAGCGTCCCAAGAGACCCAGTACTTC. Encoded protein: CASSRLASQETQYF.